The clone carrying this TCR beta chain appeared many times. What it binds is not known. Germline V gene sequence: CDR1 SNHLY, CDR2 FYNNEI. The CDR3 covers 16 residues. The junction had 5 bases not matched to a gene; V was cut back by 7 bases and J by 4 bases. Amplified TCR beta CDR3 regions came from RNA transcripts. First-round RT-PCR with HTBI primers amplified the TCR CDR3 region. One entry per CDR3 protein results from TCRdb running MiXCR on the multiplex PCR reads. The sample carries 500,000 to 650,000 distinct CDR3 sequences, 13% to 15% recorded once. This specimen comes from a study of T cells in Graves' hyperthyroidism and ophthalmopathy. Overall study results and limits: Ophthalmopathy, as predicted by the model, came a median roughly 6.8 months after the prediction. Most thyroid-expanded clonotypes above 0.001 were also found in blood.

Diagnoses were made from clinical symptoms, serum measures (thyroxine and TRAb), thyroid ultrasound and orbital computed tomography. PBMCs stemmed from approximately 10 ml fresh peripheral blood. Sequencing was carried out using blood. The chain carries TRBV2 and TRBJ2-6, with TRBD1 matching 12 bases. The sequence came from a woman between 45 and 65 years old with Graves' ophthalmopathy. The CDR3, as DNA: TGTGCCAGCATTGGGACAGGGGGCGCGGGGGCCAACGTCCTGACTTTC. This sequence encodes CASIGTGGAGANVLTF.